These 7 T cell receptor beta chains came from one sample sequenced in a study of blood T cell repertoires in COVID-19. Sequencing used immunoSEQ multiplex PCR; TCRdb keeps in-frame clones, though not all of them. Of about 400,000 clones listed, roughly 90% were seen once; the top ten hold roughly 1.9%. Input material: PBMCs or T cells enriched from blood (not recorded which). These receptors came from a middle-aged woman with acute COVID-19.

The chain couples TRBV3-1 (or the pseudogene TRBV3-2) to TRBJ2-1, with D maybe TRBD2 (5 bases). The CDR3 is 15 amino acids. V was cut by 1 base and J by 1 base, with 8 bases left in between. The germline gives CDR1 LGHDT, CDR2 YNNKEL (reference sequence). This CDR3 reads CASSQGRGSYNEQFF. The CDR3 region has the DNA TGTGCCAGCAGCCAAGGTCGCGGGTCCTACAATGAGCAGTTCTTC.

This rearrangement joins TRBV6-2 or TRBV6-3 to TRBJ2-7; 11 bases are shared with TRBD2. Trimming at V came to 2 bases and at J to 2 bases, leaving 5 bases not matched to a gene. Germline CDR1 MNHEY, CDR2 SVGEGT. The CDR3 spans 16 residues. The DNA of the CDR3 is TGTGCCAGCAGTTACCCAACTAGCGGGGGTACCTACGAGCAGTACTTC. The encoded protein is CASSYPTSGGTYEQYF.

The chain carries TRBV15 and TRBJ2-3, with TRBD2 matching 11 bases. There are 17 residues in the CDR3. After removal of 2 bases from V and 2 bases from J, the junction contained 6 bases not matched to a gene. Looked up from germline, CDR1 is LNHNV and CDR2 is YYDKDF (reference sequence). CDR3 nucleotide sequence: TGTGCCACCAGCAGATCCGTGACTAGCGGGGTCACAGATACGCAGTATTTT. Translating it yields CATSRSVTSGVTDTQYF.

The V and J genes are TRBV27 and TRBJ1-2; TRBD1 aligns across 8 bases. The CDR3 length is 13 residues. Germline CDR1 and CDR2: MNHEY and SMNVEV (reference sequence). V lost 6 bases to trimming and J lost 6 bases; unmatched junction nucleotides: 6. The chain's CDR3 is CASSQTGANGYTF. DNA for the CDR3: TGTGCCAGCAGCCAGACAGGGGCAAATGGCTACACCTTC.

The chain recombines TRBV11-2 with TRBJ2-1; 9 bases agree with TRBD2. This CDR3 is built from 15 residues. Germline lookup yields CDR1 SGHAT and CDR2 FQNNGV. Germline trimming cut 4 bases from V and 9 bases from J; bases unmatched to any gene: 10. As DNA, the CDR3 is TGTGCCAGCAGCTCCTTTAGCGGGGGATCTTCTGAGCAGTTCTTC. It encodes CASSSFSGGSSEQFF.

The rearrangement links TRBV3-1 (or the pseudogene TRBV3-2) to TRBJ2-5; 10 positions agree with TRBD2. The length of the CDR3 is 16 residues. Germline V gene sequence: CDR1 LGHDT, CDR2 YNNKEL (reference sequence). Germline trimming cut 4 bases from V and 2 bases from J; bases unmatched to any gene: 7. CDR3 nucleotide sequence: TGTGCCAGCAGCCCGAGTAGAGCGGGGGGGCAAGAGACCCAGTACTTC. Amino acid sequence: CASSPSRAGGQETQYF.

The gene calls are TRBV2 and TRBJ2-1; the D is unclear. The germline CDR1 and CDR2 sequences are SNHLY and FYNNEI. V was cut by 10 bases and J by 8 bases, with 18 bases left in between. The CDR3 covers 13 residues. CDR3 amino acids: CATRTTLAHEQFF. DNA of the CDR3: TGTGCCACCAGAACCACCTTGGCACATGAGCAGTTCTTC.